This T cell receptor (beta chain) was captured by sequencing in a study of blood T cell repertoires in COVID-19. Across the whole study: Whether acute or convalescent, the COVID-19 samples came from the United States, Italy and Spain. PBMCs, B-cell-depleted T cells, or T cells provided the cDNA or gDNA that made up the material.

As handled by the study authors: For nucleated cells, counts were estimated from reference gene primer amplification. Data came from immunoSEQ multiplex PCR; TCRdb stores just in-frame clones and leaves some out. That table supplies the V and J calls and clone size; D and trimming were determined from the DNA. The sample records roughly 700,000 clones, approximately 90% being singletons. This clone has a single count. This receptor was identified in a woman in her late teens or twenties with acute or convalescent COVID-19. The sequenced sample was peripheral blood.

Here the CDR3 DNA reads TGTGCCAGCAGTTACTCGATTGGGCAGGGGGTCTACGAGCAGTACTTC. As protein: CASSYSIGQGVYEQYF. The chain uses TRBV6-5 and TRBJ2-7; 7 bases align to TRBD1. The germline CDR1 and CDR2 sequences are MNHEY and SVGAGI. CDR3 length: 16 residues. Germline trimming cut 0 bases from V and 3 bases from J; bases unmatched to any gene: 8.